The source of this T cell receptor beta chain is a study of read filtering for tumor transcriptome and immune sequencing. Study-wide background: Mean patient age was roughly 66 years, range about 47 to 90; 17 male, roughly 14 female. IR-seq gave about 3.5 to 10.27 million TCR reads per sample; RNA-seq gave roughly 80 to 1,300.

Every patient had bone marrow sampled while the disease was active. This clonotype was counted many times. This CDR3 is 14 amino acids long. The V end was cut by 4 bases, the J end by 10 bases, with 17 bases between. Per the germline V gene, CDR1 is SGHTA and CDR2 is FQGTGA. Molecular barcoded adaptors covering alpha/delta and beta/gamma chains were used on roughly 400 ng RNA. TCRdb re-derived calls from the reads in MiXCR, one entry per CDR3 protein. This table holds 85,000 to 100,000 distinct CDR3 sequences, roughly 21% found once. The chain is built from TRBV7-3 and TRBJ2-1; D gene ambiguous. The sequenced sample consisted of a population of CD138-negative cells sorted from bone marrow. The origin of this receptor is a donor at least 40 years old with multiple myeloma. The DNA of the CDR3 is TGTGCCAGCAGCTCCTCTCCACATGCAGGCGAGCAGTTCTTC. Translation gives CASSSSPHAGEQFF.